The clone carrying this T cell receptor (beta chain) was seen repeatedly, ten times or more. The target antigen is unknown. These data belong to a study of T-cell reconstitution after alpha-beta-depleted transplantation in children. Overall study findings and caveats: Reportedly, alpha-beta T cells present about two months post-transplant originated from several hundred expanded clones of graft origin. A year had passed since transplant, and T-cell counts and diversity by then came mostly from newly produced T cells. Surviving thymic progenitors and recipient T cells were the source of high TCRbeta diversity at day 60 in some patients.

Preparation of the TCRbeta library used unique molecular identifiers. TCRdb reanalysed the PCR reads using MiXCR and keeps one entry per CDR3 protein. Of around 450,000 distinct CDR3 sequences listed, under 12% are singletons. Germline V gene data show CDR1 as MNHEY and CDR2 as SMNVEV (reference sequence). Losses at the gene ends were 2 bases for V and 6 bases for J; bases not matched to a gene: 3. CDR3 length: 13 residues. The source material was PBMCs, sampled before TCRalphabeta/CD19-depleted stem cell transplant. This clonotype was sampled from a child younger than 10 with inherited bone marrow failure, due to receive a stem cell transplant. This chain joins TRBV27 and TRBJ2-7, with 8 nucleotides matching TRBD2. CDR3 in DNA: TGTGCCAGCAGTTTACAAACTAGCGGCGAGCAGTACTTC. This translates into CASSLQTSGEQYF.